Listed here are 19 T cell receptor beta chains from one sample, sequenced in a study of regulatory T cells in long-lasting Graves disease. The authors built TCR beta libraries using iRepertoire HTBI primers and Arm-PCR of CDR3 regions. Using its own MiXCR run on the multiplex PCR reads, TCRdb lists one record per CDR3 protein. Counted here are about 620,000 distinct CDR3 sequences, around 17% occurring once; the ten biggest clones make up around 18%. The time point was: newly diagnosed GD, antithyroid drugs for less than 3 months. PBMC RNA served as the TCR library source. These data were likewise used in another study, on T cells in Graves' hyperthyroidism and ophthalmopathy.

The source material was peripheral blood mononuclear cells (PBMCs), sampled at new diagnosis, from a patient treated with antithyroid drugs. The receptors derive from a woman aged 25 to 45 with Graves disease.

This clonotype appeared many times. This chain uses TRBV28 with TRBJ2-7; D gene uncertain. V lost 2 bases and J 0 bases, leaving 14 bases between the germline ends. The CDR3 is 16 residues long. Germline-derived CDR1 and CDR2 are MDHEN and SYDVKM. The CDR3 here is CASSLNPHLSSYEQYF. The CDR3 nucleotides are TGTGCCAGCAGTTTAAACCCCCACTTAAGCTCCTACGAGCAGTACTTC.

Only a few counts were recorded for this clonotype. The gene calls are TRBV9 and TRBJ1-5; TRBD1 is a possible D gene (6 bases). The germline V and J ends were trimmed by 0 bases and 7 bases, with 11 bases remaining between them. The CDR3 is made up of 14 amino acids. Germline V gene data show CDR1 as SGDLS and CDR2 as YYNGEE. The DNA of the CDR3 is TGTGCCAGCAGCGTAGAAACAGGGATGCAGCCCCAGCATTTT. Its protein product is CASSVETGMQPQHF.

This clonotype was counted many times. The chain combines TRBV10-3 with TRBJ2-7; 8 bases map to TRBD2. Germline trimming cut 3 bases from V and 2 bases from J; bases unmatched to any gene: 3. Germline loops: CDR1 ENHRY, CDR2 SYGVKD. This CDR3 spans 14 amino acids. The CDR3 here is CAISDHGGAYEQYF. The CDR3 DNA reads as TGTGCCATCAGTGATCACGGGGGGGCCTACGAGCAGTACTTC.

This clonotype was counted at least ten times. A junction end diverges from the germline sequence, so it may reflect a read error. This chain uses TRBV5-1 with TRBJ2-1, with 12 nucleotides matching TRBD2. This CDR3 is 15 amino acids long. CDR1 SGHRS and CDR2 YFSETQ come from the germline V gene. CDR3 sequence (DNA): TGTGCCAGCAGCACCGGGACTAGCGGGTACAATGAGCAGTTCTTC. Translated: CASSTGTSGYNEQFF.

This clonotype was detected ten times or more. At one end, the junction sequence differs from germline, possibly due to a read error. The chain joins TRBV28 to TRBJ2-1; 9 positions match TRBD1. CDR3 length: 12 amino acids. CDR1 and CDR2 from the germline V gene are MDHEN and SYDVKM. The CDR3 DNA reads as TGTGCCAGCAACGTGGGGGACAGGGCGGTTTACTTC. Encoded protein: CASNVGDRAVYF.

The rearrangement joins TRBV7-3 to TRBJ2-1; 9 nucleotides agree with TRBD2. J was trimmed by 7 bases and V by 5 bases; bases with no gene match: 18. Germline assignment: CDR1 SGHTA and CDR2 FQGTGA. This CDR3 is 18 amino acids long. This CDR3 reads CASSLTPTGLAQGNEQFF. DNA of the CDR3: TGTGCCAGCAGCCTCACACCGACGGGACTAGCCCAAGGTAATGAGCAGTTCTTC.

This clonotype is a singleton in its sample. V gene TRBV28 combines with J gene TRBJ2-7; D call uncertain. Trimming stripped 4 bases from V and 6 bases from J, with 13 bases between. This CDR3 is built from 13 residues. The germline V gene encodes CDR1 MDHEN and CDR2 SYDVKM. Written as DNA, the CDR3 is TGTGCCAGCAGTTCTACAACCTGGGGCGAGCAGTACTTC. Amino acids: CASSSTTWGEQYF.

With respect to this clonotype: The conserved phenylalanine or tryptophan normally closing the CDR3 is absent here, so this likely arose from a read error. This rearrangement joins TRBV3-1 to TRBJ1-1; 9 nucleotides align to TRBD1. This CDR3 contains 15 residues. V lost 0 bases, J lost 5 bases, and 4 bases stayed unmatched. Germline CDR1 and CDR2: LGHDT and YNNKEL (reference sequence). The CDR3 is CASSQDWDRETEAFL. CDR3 nucleotides: TGTGCCAGCAGCCAAGATTGGGACAGGGAGACTGAAGCTTTCCTT.

This clonotype was seen only a few times. This CDR3 is CAWSDNTGELFF. DNA for the CDR3: TGTGCCTGGAGTGATAACACCGGGGAGCTGTTTTTT. The chain employs TRBV30 and TRBJ2-2; D uncertain. Germline-derived CDR1 and CDR2 are GTSNPN and SVGIG (reference sequence). The ends were cut back, 1 base at V and 2 bases at J, with 2 bases in the middle. CDR3 length: 12 amino acids.

There are many counts of this clonotype. The V and J genes are TRBV2 and TRBJ1-4; the match to TRBD1 covers 12 bases. The J segment lost 8 bases and the V segment lost 7 bases, leaving 5 bases of the junction unmatched. The CDR3 extends over 14 amino acids. The germline gives CDR1 SNHLY, CDR2 FYNNEI. The CDR3 DNA sequence: TGTGCCAGCACCTGGGACAGGGGGCGCGAAAAACTGTTTTTT. Amino acids: CASTWDRGREKLFF.

This clonotype was observed a few times. This rearrangement joins TRBV2 to TRBJ2-3, with 7 bases fitting TRBD2. This CDR3 spans 16 amino acids. The germline V gene has CDR1 SNHLY and CDR2 FYNNEI. Trimming cost V 4 bases and J 0 bases; bases outside gene matches: 7. The CDR3 coding sequence is TGTGCCAGCAGTGGTGGGGCGGGAGTTAGCACAGATACGCAGTATTTT. Protein: CASSGGAGVSTDTQYF. Based on the CDR3 plus reference TRBV2 and TRBJ2-3, the full variable domain is EPEVTQTPSHQVTQMGQEVILRCVPISNHLYFYWYRQILGQKVEFLVSFYNNEISEKSEIFDDQFSVERPDGSNFTLKIRSTKLEDSAMYFCASSGGAGVSTDTQYFGPGTRLTVL.

The chain couples TRBV7-3 to TRBJ2-1, with TRBD2 matching over 12 bases. Germline V CDR1 and CDR2: SGHTA, FQGTGA. V lost 3 bases, J lost 8 bases, and 5 bases stayed unmatched. This CDR3 has 15 amino acids. This chain's CDR3 is CASSFGLAGTDEQFF. As DNA, the CDR3 is TGTGCCAGCAGCTTTGGACTAGCGGGAACGGATGAGCAGTTCTTC.

The V call is TRBV5-4, the J call TRBJ2-1; a possible D gene is TRBD2 (6 bases). The J call may not be correct, given that the DNA end is closer to TRBJ2-5. This CDR3 has 13 residues. Germline CDR1 reads SGHNT; CDR2 reads YYREEE (reference sequence). As DNA, the CDR3 is TGTGCCAGCAGCTTGGAGGCGGGGGAGACCCAGTACTTC. Translated, it gives CASSLEAGETQYF.

This clonotype was counted only a few times. For the CDR3, the DNA is TGTGCCAGCAGCCCCGGGGGGACGTACTACGAGCAGTACTTC. Translation gives CASSPGGTYYEQYF. The rearrangement uses TRBV14 and TRBJ2-7; 7 positions agree with TRBD2. The CDR3 is 14 residues long. The V and J ends lost 4 bases and 3 bases, in that order; junction bases with no gene match: 6. Germline V gives CDR1 SGHDN, CDR2 FVKESK.

This rearrangement joins TRBV20-1 to TRBJ2-3; D might be TRBD1 or TRBD2, each matching 5 bases. CDR3 length: 12 residues. Looked up from germline, CDR1 is DFQATT and CDR2 is SNEGSKA (reference sequence). With 6 bases removed from V and 9 bases from J, the gap between germline ends came to 16 bases. This chain's CDR3 is CSAQGAIQTQYF. CDR3 coding DNA: TGCAGTGCCCAGGGAGCGATCCAGACGCAGTATTTT.

This clonotype was counted ten times or more. The chain carries TRBV24-1 and TRBJ1-4; weak D call: TRBD1 (5 bases). CDR3 length: 15 residues. Germline CDR1 is KGHDR and CDR2 is SFDVKD. The ends were cut back, 4 bases at V and 5 bases at J, with 13 bases in the middle. The CDR3 region has the DNA TGTGCCACCAGTGACAACAGGTCCCCGAATGAAAAACTGTTTTTT. It is translated as CATSDNRSPNEKLFF.

There are many counts of this clonotype. V is TRBV7-2 and J is TRBJ2-3; TRBD1 aligns across 8 bases. The germline CDR1 and CDR2 sequences are SGHTA and FQGNSA. V lost 3 bases to trimming and J lost 0 bases; unmatched junction nucleotides: 11. This CDR3 spans 18 amino acids. The CDR3 reads CASSFYPTGALSTDTQYF. In nucleotides, the CDR3 is TGTGCCAGCAGCTTCTACCCGACAGGGGCCCTTAGCACAGATACGCAGTATTTT.

The sample holds a few counts of this clonotype. The gene calls are TRBV27 and TRBJ1-6; D ambiguous. The CDR3 sequence is 14 residues long. The ends were cut back, 5 bases at V and 6 bases at J, with 11 bases in the middle. The germline V gene encodes CDR1 MNHEY and CDR2 SMNVEV (reference sequence). CDR3 residues: CASSPSIGNSPLHF. The CDR3, as DNA: TGTGCCAGCAGTCCATCTATCGGTAATTCACCCCTCCACTTT.

The gene calls are TRBV19 and TRBJ1-6; a possible D gene is TRBD1 (5 bases). CDR1 is LNHDA, CDR2 SQIVND, per germline (reference sequence). There are 14 residues in the CDR3. V gave up 5 bases and J gave up 7 bases, with 12 bases separating them. As DNA, the CDR3 is TGTGCCAGTAGTCTTCGGGACGGAAATTCACCCCTCCACTTT. This encodes CASSLRDGNSPLHF.